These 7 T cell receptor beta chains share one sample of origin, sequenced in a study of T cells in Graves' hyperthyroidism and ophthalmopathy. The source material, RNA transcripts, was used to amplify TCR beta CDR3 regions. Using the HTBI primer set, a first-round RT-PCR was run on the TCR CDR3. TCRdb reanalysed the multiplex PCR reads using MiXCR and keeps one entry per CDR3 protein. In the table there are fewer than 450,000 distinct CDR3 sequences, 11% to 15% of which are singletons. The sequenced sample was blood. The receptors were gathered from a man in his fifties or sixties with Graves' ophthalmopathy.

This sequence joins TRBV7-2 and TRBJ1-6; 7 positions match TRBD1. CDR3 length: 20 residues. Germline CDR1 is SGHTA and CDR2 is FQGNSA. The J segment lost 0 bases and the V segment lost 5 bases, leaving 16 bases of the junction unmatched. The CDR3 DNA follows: TGTGCCAGCAGCGAAAATTATATGGGACAGAGGAGCTCCTATAATTCACCCCTCCACTTT. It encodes CASSENYMGQRSSYNSPLHF.

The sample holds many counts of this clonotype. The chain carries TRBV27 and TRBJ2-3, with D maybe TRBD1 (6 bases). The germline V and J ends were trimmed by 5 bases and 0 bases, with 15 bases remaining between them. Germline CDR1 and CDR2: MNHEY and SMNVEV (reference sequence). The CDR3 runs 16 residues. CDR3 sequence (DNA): TGTGCCAGCAGTCCTTGGACAAGGGGGAGCACAGATACGCAGTATTTT. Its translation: CASSPWTRGSTDTQYF.

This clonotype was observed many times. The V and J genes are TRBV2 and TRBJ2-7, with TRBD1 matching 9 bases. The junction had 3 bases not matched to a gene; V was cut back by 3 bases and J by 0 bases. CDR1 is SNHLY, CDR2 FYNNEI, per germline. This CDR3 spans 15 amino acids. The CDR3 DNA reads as TGTGCCAGCAGTGATTTGGGACAGGGCTCCTACGAGCAGTACTTC. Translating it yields CASSDLGQGSYEQYF. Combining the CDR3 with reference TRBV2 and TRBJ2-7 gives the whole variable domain EPEVTQTPSHQVTQMGQEVILRCVPISNHLYFYWYRQILGQKVEFLVSFYNNEISEKSEIFDDQFSVERPDGSNFTLKIRSTKLEDSAMYFCASSDLGQGSYEQYFGPGTRLTVT.

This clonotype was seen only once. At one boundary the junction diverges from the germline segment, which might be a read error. In DNA form, the CDR3 reads TGTGCCATCAGTGGAAGGGATCAGGCTCGGGAGCAGTACTTC. Its translation: CAISGRDQAREQYF. The rearrangement uses TRBV6-2 or TRBV6-3 and TRBJ2-7; no definite D call. There are 14 residues in the CDR3. From germline, CDR1 is MNHEY and CDR2 SVGEGT.

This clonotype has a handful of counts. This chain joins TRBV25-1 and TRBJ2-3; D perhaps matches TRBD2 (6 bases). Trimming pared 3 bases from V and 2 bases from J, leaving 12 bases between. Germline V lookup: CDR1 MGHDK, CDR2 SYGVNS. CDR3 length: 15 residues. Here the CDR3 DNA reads TGTGCCAGCAGTGACGCAGCGGGCCACACAGATACGCAGTATTTT. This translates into CASSDAAGHTDTQYF.

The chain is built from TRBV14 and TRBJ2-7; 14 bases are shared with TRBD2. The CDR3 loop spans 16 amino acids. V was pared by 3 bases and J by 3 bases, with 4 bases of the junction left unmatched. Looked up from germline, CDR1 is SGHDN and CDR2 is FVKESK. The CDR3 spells CASSQGLAGVGYEQYF. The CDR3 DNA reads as TGTGCCAGCAGCCAGGGACTAGCGGGAGTGGGCTACGAGCAGTACTTC. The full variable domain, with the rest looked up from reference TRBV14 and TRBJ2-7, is EAGVTQFPSHSVIEKGQTVTLRCDPISGHDNLYWYRRVMGKEIKFLLHFVKESKQDESGMPNNRFLAERTGGTYSTLKVQPAELEDSGVYFCASSQGLAGVGYEQYFGPGTRLTVT.

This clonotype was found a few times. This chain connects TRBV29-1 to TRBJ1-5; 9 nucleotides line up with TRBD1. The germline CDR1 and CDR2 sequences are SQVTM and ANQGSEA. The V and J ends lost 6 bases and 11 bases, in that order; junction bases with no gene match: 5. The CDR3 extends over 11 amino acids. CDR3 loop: CSVRQGVTQHF. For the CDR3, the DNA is TGCAGCGTGAGACAGGGGGTGACCCAGCATTTT.